The 10 T cell receptor beta chains below come from one sample, sequenced in a study of beta chain features in type 1 diabetes. Sequencing targeted expressed TCRB transcripts, as all isolated RNA had been reverse transcribed. Sequencing was performed with immunoSEQ multiplex PCR; in TCRdb, only in-frame clones are kept and a portion is missing. The sample contains some 300,000 clones, around 7.3% of which appear only once. The source material was central memory CD4+ T cells from blood. The receptors stem from a woman aged 18-29 years in good health.

This clone came up many times. The chain joins TRBV7-2 to TRBJ2-6; D not certain. CDR1 is SGHTA, CDR2 FQGNSA, per germline. V was clipped by 7 bases and J by 0 bases, with 7 bases between them. The CDR3 has 14 residues. The CDR3 nucleotides are TGTGCCAGCACCTTTAGCTCTGGGGCCAACGTCCTGACTTTC. Translating gives CASTFSSGANVLTF.

The chain recombines TRBV25-1 with TRBJ1-2; 7 nucleotides line up with TRBD1. The CDR3 sequence is 12 residues long. Germline V CDR1 and CDR2: MGHDK, SYGVNS. V shed 6 bases, J shed 3 bases, and the junction held 1 base outside the gene matches. CDR3 bases: TGTGCCAGCAGGGGACAGTACTATGGCTACACCTTC. It specifies CASRGQYYGYTF.

V gene TRBV6-5 combines with J gene TRBJ1-5; possible D gene TRBD1, 5 bases. CDR1 is MNHEY, CDR2 SVGAGI, per germline. The CDR3 runs 15 residues. The ends were cut back, 0 bases at V and 6 bases at J, with 12 bases in the middle. CDR3 sequence (DNA): TGTGCCAGCAGTTACTCGTGGGGGGACGGTCAGCCCCAGCATTTT. Translation gives CASSYSWGDGQPQHF.

As concerns this clone: A junction boundary mismatches the germline segment, possibly from a read error. The chain couples TRBV4-2 to TRBJ1-3, with D possibly being TRBD1 (6 bases). The CDR3 consists of 17 residues. In germline, CDR1 is LGHNA, CDR2 YNFKEQ. CDR3 DNA sequence: TGTGCCATCAGCCAAGCCACGACCTCAGGGGCTGGAAACACCATATATTTT. Translating gives CAISQATTSGAGNTIYF.

This clone was seen a handful of times. The rearrangement uses TRBV6-6 and TRBJ2-5; possibly TRBD2 for D (6 bases). The germline gives CDR1 MNHNY, CDR2 SVGAGI (reference sequence). Deletions cut 8 bases from V and 3 bases from J, with 16 bases between. The length of the CDR3 is 14 residues. This CDR3 is CASRLGSGKETQYF. CDR3 nucleotides: TGTGCCAGCCGCCTCGGGAGCGGAAAAGAGACCCAGTACTTC.

The CDR3 is CASSGDMYQETQYF. For the CDR3, the DNA is TGTGCCAGCAGTGGGGATATGTACCAAGAGACCCAGTACTTC. V usage is TRBV2 and J usage is TRBJ2-5; D remains unclear. The CDR3 totals 14 residues. V shed 4 bases and J shed 0 bases, with 9 bases lying between them. The germline gives CDR1 SNHLY, CDR2 FYNNEI.

The chain joins TRBV7-6 to TRBJ1-5; TRBD1 matches at 8 bases. The CDR3 consists of 15 residues. Losses at the gene ends were 5 bases for V and 1 base for J; bases not matched to a gene: 4. Germline CDR1 is SGHVS and CDR2 is FNYEAQ. The CDR3 sequence: CASSVDRASNQPQHF. CDR3 coding DNA: TGTGCCAGCAGCGTGGACAGGGCAAGCAATCAGCCCCAGCATTTT.

This clone appeared a few times. The rearrangement joins TRBV29-1 to TRBJ1-1; 7 bases are a match to TRBD1. This CDR3 has 13 amino acids. The V gene end was trimmed by 7 bases and the J gene end by 3 bases; junction bases not matched to a gene: 8. In germline, CDR1 is SQVTM, CDR2 ANQGSEA. The CDR3 nucleotides are TGCAGCGCCGGATCAGGGGGAGACACTGAAGCTTTCTTT. It codes for CSAGSGGDTEAFF.

This clone has at least ten counts. The chain's CDR3 is CASSPQGDGYTF. CDR3 sequence (DNA): TGCGCCAGCAGCCCACAGGGGGATGGCTACACCTTC. This chain joins TRBV5-1 and TRBJ1-2; TRBD1 aligns across 8 bases. Trimming at V came to 4 bases and at J to 6 bases, leaving 2 bases not matched to a gene. This CDR3 has 12 amino acids. The germline V gene encodes CDR1 SGHRS and CDR2 YFSETQ.

This clone was detected only a few times. The chain combines TRBV7-6 with TRBJ1-1; D remains unclear. CDR1 and CDR2 from the germline V gene are SGHVS and FNYEAQ. The CDR3 runs to 13 residues. V dropped 5 bases and J dropped 0 bases, with 7 bases sitting between them. The CDR3 nucleotides are TGTGCCAGCAGCCCTGACCTGAACACTGAAGCTTTCTTT. Its translation is CASSPDLNTEAFF.